Below are 12 T cell receptor beta chains sequenced from a single sample in a study of T-cell reconstitution after alpha-beta-depleted transplantation in children. It was with unique molecular identifiers that the TCRbeta library was prepared. TCRdb processed the PCR reads anew with MiXCR; each CDR3 protein has one entry. Of a few hundred thousand distinct CDR3 sequences in the sample, about a tenth were seen once. Sequencing was performed on PBMCs from the stem cell graft donor, taken from the stem cell graft. The receptors shown here come from a human donor who donated a stem cell graft to a child with acute lymphoblastic leukemia.

The sample holds many counts of this clonotype. The chain links TRBV12-3 or TRBV12-4 to TRBJ2-7, with TRBD1 matching over 9 bases. This CDR3 comprises 16 residues. Trimming took 6 bases from V and 1 from J; bases not matched to a gene: 10. The CDR3 spells CASRKNRGLGSYEQYF. The CDR3 coding sequence is TGTGCCAGCAGAAAAAACAGGGGGCTAGGGTCCTACGAGCAGTACTTC.

This clonotype has more than one count but fewer than ten. CDR3 nucleotide sequence: TGCGCCAGCAGCGAGGCGGGACAGCTCAATCAGCCCCAGCATTTT. Its translation: CASSEAGQLNQPQHF. The chain uses TRBV5-1 and TRBJ1-5; 7 bases map to TRBD1. Per germline, CDR1 SGHRS and CDR2 YFSETQ. Trimming cost V 4 bases and J 3 bases; bases outside gene matches: 7. The CDR3 length is 15 residues.

This clonotype has a count of ten or more. The chain has TRBV6-5 and TRBJ2-4; no definite D call. The ends were cut back, 0 bases at V and 4 bases at J, with 16 bases in the middle. There are 17 residues in the CDR3. Per germline, CDR1 MNHEY and CDR2 SVGAGI. CDR3 protein: CASSYSRSWARKNIQYF. The CDR3 DNA reads as TGTGCCAGCAGTTACTCGAGATCGTGGGCCAGAAAAAACATTCAGTACTTC.

This clonotype was found a few times. This chain links TRBV6-6 with TRBJ2-1; a weak D match, TRBD2 (5 bases). The V gene lost 0 bases and the J gene lost 7 bases, with 7 bases spanning the gap. CDR3 length: 13 amino acids. Germline loops: CDR1 MNHNY, CDR2 SVGAGI (reference sequence). This CDR3 reads CASSYSRENEQFF. The CDR3, as DNA: TGTGCCAGCAGTTACTCCCGGGAAAATGAGCAGTTCTTC.

At least ten counts were recorded for this clonotype. V gene TRBV7-9 combines with J gene TRBJ1-1; the match to TRBD1 covers 7 bases. The CDR3 length is 14 residues. V lost 5 bases to trimming and J lost 5 bases; unmatched junction nucleotides: 8. CDR1 and CDR2 (germline): SEHNR, FQNEAQ (reference sequence). Written as DNA, the CDR3 is TGTGCCAGCAGCCGGGACAGTTTAGGAACTGAAGCTTTCTTT. This sequence encodes CASSRDSLGTEAFF.

This clonotype was counted ten times or more. V and J are TRBV20-1 and TRBJ1-1; TRBD1 is a possible D gene (5 bases). Looked up from germline, CDR1 is DFQATT and CDR2 is SNEGSKA (reference sequence). V was clipped by 3 bases and J by 5 bases, with 13 bases between them. The length of the CDR3 is 13 residues. In DNA form, the CDR3 reads TGCAGTGCTAGTGGGGGTAGTAGAACTGAAGCTTTCTTT. It specifies CSASGGSRTEAFF.

The chain combines TRBV27 with TRBJ1-6; TRBD1 is a possible D gene (5 bases). CDR3 size: 20 residues. Trimming removed 1 base from V and 0 bases from J, with 19 bases in between. Germline values: CDR1 MNHEY, CDR2 SMNVEV (reference sequence). CDR3 region: CASSLWGTRPTHSYNSPLHF. The CDR3 DNA sequence: TGTGCCAGCAGTTTATGGGGGACCCGACCCACACACTCCTATAATTCACCCCTCCACTTT.

This clonotype occurred a few times. The genes are TRBV5-1 and TRBJ1-2; 10 bases agree with TRBD1. The CDR3 is 18 amino acids. Germline trimming cut 6 bases from V and 4 bases from J; bases unmatched to any gene: 18. CDR1 is SGHRS and CDR2 is YFSETQ in the germline V gene. The CDR3 bases are TGCGCCAGCACCCCTGGGTCGGGACAGGGGTTGAGCGGCTATGGCTACACCTTC. Protein: CASTPGSGQGLSGYGYTF. The full variable domain, rest sourced from reference TRBV5-1 and TRBJ1-2, is KAGVTQTPRYLIKTRGQQVTLSCSPISGHRSVSWYQQTPGQGLQFLFEYFSETQRNKGNFPGRFSGRQFSNSRSEMNVSTLELGDSALYLCASTPGSGQGLSGYGYTFGSGTRLTVV.

This clonotype was recorded a few times. J is TRBJ1-2 and V is TRBV20-1, with a weak D call TRBD1 (6 bases). V gave up 5 bases and J gave up 4 bases, with 26 bases separating them. Germline V gene data show CDR1 as DFQATT and CDR2 as SNEGSKA (reference sequence). The CDR3 loop spans 17 amino acids. The CDR3 DNA follows: TGCAGTGCTGACCCCGGGAGGGGGAGAAAGGGGACCTATGGCTACACCTTC. Translation gives CSADPGRGRKGTYGYTF.

This clonotype occurred many times. This chain connects TRBV7-2 to TRBJ2-3; D unresolved. Germline-derived CDR1 and CDR2 are SGHTA and FQGNSA. The ends were cut back, 4 bases at V and 4 bases at J, with 15 bases in the middle. This CDR3 has 15 residues. The DNA for the CDR3 is TGTGCCAGCAGCTCAGGACGCTCCTTTCCAGATACGCAGTATTTT. The encoded protein is CASSSGRSFPDTQYF. Full variable domain (missing parts from reference TRBV7-2 and TRBJ2-3): GAGVSQSPSNKVTEKGKDVELRCDPISGHTALYWYRQSLGQGLEFLIYFQGNSAPDKSGLPSDRFSAERTGGSVSTLTIQRTQQEDSAVYLCASSSGRSFPDTQYFGPGTRLTVL.

This clonotype has at least ten counts. The CDR3 DNA sequence: TGTGCCAGCACCAGTCAGGGGGATCAGCCCCAGCATTTT. Translated, it gives CASTSQGDQPQHF. The V call is TRBV12-3 or TRBV12-4, the J call TRBJ1-5, with 7 nucleotides matching TRBD1. V gave up 7 bases and J gave up 5 bases; unmatched junction bases: 5. CDR3 length equals 13 residues.

This clonotype showed up many times. The chain has TRBV7-9 and TRBJ2-5; no firm D call. Germline values: CDR1 SEHNR, CDR2 FQNEAQ (reference sequence). This CDR3 spans 12 amino acids. V gave up 5 bases and J gave up 5 bases, with 9 bases separating them. CDR3 coding DNA: TGTGCCAGCAGCCCTCCGTGGGAGACCCAGTACTTC. Translated: CASSPPWETQYF.